These 14 T cell receptor beta chains were all obtained from the same sample, sequenced in a study of blood T cell repertoires in COVID-19. Libraries were prepared by immunoSEQ multiplex PCR; TCRdb keeps only in-frame clonotypes and omits some of them. The sample includes roughly 100,000 clones, 81% seen only once; the top ten take more than 30%. The sequencing sample was made of peripheral blood. The receptors come from an older man with acute or convalescent COVID-19.

The rearrangement uses TRBV4-1 and TRBJ1-1; TRBD1 matches 9 bases. With V trimmed by 4 bases and J by 1 base, 4 bases remained unmatched. The germline CDR1 and CDR2 sequences are MGHRA and YSYEKL. The CDR3 totals 15 residues. The CDR3 reads CASSPGTGRNTEAFF. For the CDR3, the DNA is TGCGCCAGCAGCCCCGGGACAGGGCGGAACACTGAAGCTTTCTTT.

The genes are TRBV2 and TRBJ2-2; 7 bases map to TRBD1. Trimming cost V 6 bases and J 4 bases; bases outside gene matches: 5. The CDR3 totals 14 residues. The germline V gene has CDR1 SNHLY and CDR2 FYNNEI. CDR3 sequence: CASRIRTGTGELFF. CDR3 nucleotides: TGTGCCAGCAGGATCCGGACAGGCACCGGGGAGCTGTTTTTT.

The CDR3 DNA follows: TGTGCCAGCTCACCGGGAGTTGCAACTAATGAAAAACTGTTTTTT. It translates to CASSPGVATNEKLFF. The genes are TRBV18 and TRBJ1-4; D gene uncertain. Germline values: CDR1 KGHSH, CDR2 LQKENI. Trimming removed 3 bases from V and 0 bases from J, with 8 bases in between. The CDR3 sequence is 15 residues long.

This chain links TRBV20-1 with TRBJ2-7, with D possibly TRBD2 on 5 matching bases. This CDR3 contains 13 residues. Germline assignment: CDR1 DFQATT and CDR2 SNEGSKA (reference sequence). Trimming shortened V by 3 bases and J by 7 bases, and 16 bases separated the two germline ends. CDR3 DNA: TGCAGTGCTAGTAAGGCTAGCTCGTGGGAGCAGTACTTC. This gives the protein CSASKASSWEQYF.

The CDR3 region has the DNA TGCGCCAGCAGCTTGTTCTTGGCTAGCGGAAGCACAGATACGCAGTATTTT. This sequence encodes CASSLFLASGSTDTQYF. The chain uses TRBV5-1 and TRBJ2-3, with 7 bases aligning to TRBD2. This CDR3 is built from 17 residues. The germline V gene encodes CDR1 SGHRS and CDR2 YFSETQ. After removal of 1 base from V and 0 bases from J, the junction contained 8 bases not matched to a gene. The complete variable domain, with remaining parts taken from reference TRBV5-1 and TRBJ2-3, reads KAGVTQTPRYLIKTRGQQVTLSCSPISGHRSVSWYQQTPGQGLQFLFEYFSETQRNKGNFPGRFSGRQFSNSRSEMNVSTLELGDSALYLCASSLFLASGSTDTQYFGPGTRLTVL.

This sequence joins TRBV18 and TRBJ1-3; the D is unclear. CDR3 length: 14 residues. Germline V lookup: CDR1 KGHSH, CDR2 LQKENI. Trimming left V 0 bases short and J 2 bases short, with 5 bases between. This CDR3 reads CASSPPEAGNTIYF. The CDR3 nucleotides read TGTGCCAGCTCACCACCAGAGGCTGGAAACACCATATATTTT. The entire variable domain, with the rest obtained from reference TRBV18 and TRBJ1-3, is as follows: NAGVMQNPRHLVRRRGQEARLRCSPMKGHSHVYWYRQLPEEGLKFMVYLQKENIIDESGMPKERFSAEFPKEGPSILRIQQVVRGDSAAYFCASSPPEAGNTIYFGEGSWLTVV.

CDR3: CASSLQGFSSTDTQYF. The CDR3 nucleotides read TGCGCCAGCAGTTTACAGGGTTTTTCTAGCACAGATACGCAGTATTTT. This chain connects TRBV5-1 to TRBJ2-3; weak D call: TRBD1 (6 bases). The CDR3 totals 16 residues. The germline V gene encodes CDR1 SGHRS and CDR2 YFSETQ. Trimming removed 5 bases from V and 0 bases from J, with 16 bases in between.

The chain couples TRBV24-1 to TRBJ1-1; maybe TRBD1 (5 bases). The CDR3 runs to 16 residues. CDR1 is KGHDR and CDR2 is SFDVKD in the germline V gene. Trimming took 1 base from V and 0 from J, leaving 11 bases between them. The chain's CDR3 is CATSDFRGSLNTEAFF. The DNA of the CDR3 is TGTGCCACCAGTGATTTTAGGGGCAGTTTGAACACTGAAGCTTTCTTT.

V and J are TRBV14 and TRBJ1-1; tentative D call: TRBD1 (5 bases). Germline V gene lookup returns CDR1 SGHDN and CDR2 FVKESK. The CDR3 has 14 amino acids. The V and J ends lost 5 bases and 0 bases respectively, with 10 bases between them. The CDR3 protein is CASSSLQVNTEAFF. CDR3 DNA sequence: TGTGCCAGCAGCTCGTTACAGGTGAACACTGAAGCTTTCTTT.

The gene calls are TRBV28 and TRBJ1-2; the D is unclear. The CDR3 length is 14 residues. The germline V gene encodes CDR1 MDHEN and CDR2 SYDVKM. Trimming shortened V by 3 bases and J by 7 bases, and 15 bases separated the two germline ends. This CDR3 reads CASSFPHFGGGYTF. CDR3 DNA: TGTGCCAGCAGTTTCCCACACTTTGGCGGTGGCTACACCTTC.

Only one count was recorded for this clone. The rearrangement links TRBV18 to TRBJ2-7; TRBD1 matches 7 bases. The CDR3 is 15 amino acids. Trimming at V came to 3 bases and at J to 5 bases, leaving 10 bases not matched to a gene. Germline V lookup: CDR1 KGHSH, CDR2 LQKENI. The CDR3, as DNA: TGTGCCAGCTCACCCATCGCGACAGGGAACCACGAGCAGTACTTC. This gives the protein CASSPIATGNHEQYF.

The V and J genes are TRBV3-1 (or the pseudogene TRBV3-2) and TRBJ1-2; D perhaps matches TRBD1 (5 bases). Germline CDR1 and CDR2: LGHDT and YNNKEL (reference sequence). V was pared by 4 bases and J by 4 bases, with 13 bases between. This CDR3 region has 14 residues. The CDR3 DNA sequence: TGTGCCAGCAGCCTGGGGGGGGACCTCTATGGCTACACCTTC. This gives the protein CASSLGGDLYGYTF.

This chain joins TRBV18 and TRBJ1-5, with D maybe TRBD1 (5 bases). CDR1 KGHSH and CDR2 LQKENI come from the germline V gene. V lost 0 bases, J lost 5 bases, and 8 bases lay in between. This CDR3 contains 14 residues. The CDR3: CASSPPGEDQPQHF. For the CDR3, the DNA is TGTGCCAGCTCACCACCGGGGGAGGATCAGCCCCAGCATTTT.

The V call is TRBV7-9, the J call TRBJ2-5, with a weak D call TRBD1 (6 bases). This CDR3 region has 14 residues. V lost 1 base and J 7 bases, leaving 13 bases between the germline ends. Germline V gene lookup returns CDR1 SEHNR and CDR2 FQNEAQ (reference sequence). CDR3 region: CASSLDWGRGTQYF. The CDR3 DNA reads TGTGCCAGCAGCTTAGATTGGGGGCGCGGGACCCAGTACTTC.